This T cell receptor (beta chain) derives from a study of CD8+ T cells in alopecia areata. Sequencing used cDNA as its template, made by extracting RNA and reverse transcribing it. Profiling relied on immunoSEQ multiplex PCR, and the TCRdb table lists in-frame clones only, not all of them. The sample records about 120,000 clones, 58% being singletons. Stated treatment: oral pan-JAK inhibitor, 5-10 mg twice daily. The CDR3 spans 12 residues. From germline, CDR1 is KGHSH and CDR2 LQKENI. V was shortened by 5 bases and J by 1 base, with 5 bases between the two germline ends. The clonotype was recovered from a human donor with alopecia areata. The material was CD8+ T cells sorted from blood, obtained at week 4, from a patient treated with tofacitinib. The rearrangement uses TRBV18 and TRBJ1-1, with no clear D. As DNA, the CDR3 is TGTGCCAGCTCATCCCAGAACACTGAAGCTTTCTTT. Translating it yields CASSSQNTEAFF.